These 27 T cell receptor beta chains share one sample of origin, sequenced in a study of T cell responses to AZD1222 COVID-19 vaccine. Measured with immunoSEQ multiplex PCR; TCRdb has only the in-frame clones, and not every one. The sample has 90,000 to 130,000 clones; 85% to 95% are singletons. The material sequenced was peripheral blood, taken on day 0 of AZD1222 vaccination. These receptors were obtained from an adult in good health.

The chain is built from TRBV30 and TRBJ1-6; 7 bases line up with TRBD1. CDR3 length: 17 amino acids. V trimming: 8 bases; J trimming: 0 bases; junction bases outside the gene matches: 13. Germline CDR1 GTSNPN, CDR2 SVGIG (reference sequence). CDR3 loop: CATTTGTDNSYNSPLHF. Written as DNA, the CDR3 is TGTGCCACAACGACCGGGACAGATAACTCCTATAATTCACCCCTCCACTTT.

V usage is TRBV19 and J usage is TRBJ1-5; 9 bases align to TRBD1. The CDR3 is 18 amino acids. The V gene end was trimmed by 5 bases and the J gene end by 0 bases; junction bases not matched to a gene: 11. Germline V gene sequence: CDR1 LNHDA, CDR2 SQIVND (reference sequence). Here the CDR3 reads CASSRATGGYNSNQPQHF. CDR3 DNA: TGTGCCAGTAGTCGGGCTACAGGGGGCTACAATAGCAATCAGCCCCAGCATTTT.

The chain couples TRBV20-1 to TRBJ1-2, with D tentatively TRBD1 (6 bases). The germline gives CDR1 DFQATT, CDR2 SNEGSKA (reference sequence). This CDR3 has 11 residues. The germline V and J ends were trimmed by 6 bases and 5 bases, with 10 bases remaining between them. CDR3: CSARRGYGYTF. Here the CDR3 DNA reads TGCAGTGCCCGCAGGGGTTATGGCTACACCTTC.

The CDR3 is CASSLPRGVSYEQYF. CDR3 in DNA: TGTGCCAGCAGCTTGCCCCGGGGGGTCTCCTACGAGCAGTACTTC. The rearrangement joins TRBV7-8 to TRBJ2-7; 7 bases line up with TRBD2. V gave up 3 bases and J gave up 0 bases; unmatched junction bases: 5. This CDR3 is 15 amino acids long. Germline V lookup: CDR1 SGHVS, CDR2 FQNEAQ.

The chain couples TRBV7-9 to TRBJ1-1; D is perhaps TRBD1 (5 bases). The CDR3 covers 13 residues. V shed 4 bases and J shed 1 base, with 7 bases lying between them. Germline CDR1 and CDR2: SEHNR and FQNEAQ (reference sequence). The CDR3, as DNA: TGTGCCAGCAGCTCTCAGGGGAACACTGAAGCTTTCTTT. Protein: CASSSQGNTEAFF. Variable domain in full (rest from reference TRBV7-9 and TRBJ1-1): DTGVSQNPRHKITKRGQNVTFRCDPISEHNRLYWYRQTLGQGPEFLTYFQNEAQLEKSRLLSDRFSAERPKGSFSTLEIQRTEQGDSAMYLCASSSQGNTEAFFGQGTRLTVV.

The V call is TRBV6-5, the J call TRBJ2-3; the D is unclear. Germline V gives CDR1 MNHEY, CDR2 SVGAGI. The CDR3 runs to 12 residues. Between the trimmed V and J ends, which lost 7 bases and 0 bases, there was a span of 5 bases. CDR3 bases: TGTGCCAGCATGCCCAGCACAGATACGCAGTATTTT. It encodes CASMPSTDTQYF.

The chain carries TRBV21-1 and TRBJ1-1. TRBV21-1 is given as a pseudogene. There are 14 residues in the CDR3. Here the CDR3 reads CASSKQPGNTEAFF. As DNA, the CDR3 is TGTGCCAGCAGCAAACAACCCGGTAACACTGAAGCTTTCTTT.

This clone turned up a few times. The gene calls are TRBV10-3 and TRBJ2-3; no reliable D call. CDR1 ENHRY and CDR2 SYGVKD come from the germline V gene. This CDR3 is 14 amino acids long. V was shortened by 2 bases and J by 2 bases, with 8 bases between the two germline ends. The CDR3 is CAISERADTDTQYF. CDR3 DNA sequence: TGTGCCATCAGTGAGAGGGCTGACACAGATACGCAGTATTTT.

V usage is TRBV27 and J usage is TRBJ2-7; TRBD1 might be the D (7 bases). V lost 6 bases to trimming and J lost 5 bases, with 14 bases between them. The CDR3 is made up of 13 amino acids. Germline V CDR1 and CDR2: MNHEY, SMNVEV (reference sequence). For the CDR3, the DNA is TGTGCCAGCAGCCGACAGGGAGGCCACGAGCAGTACTTC. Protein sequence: CASSRQGGHEQYF.

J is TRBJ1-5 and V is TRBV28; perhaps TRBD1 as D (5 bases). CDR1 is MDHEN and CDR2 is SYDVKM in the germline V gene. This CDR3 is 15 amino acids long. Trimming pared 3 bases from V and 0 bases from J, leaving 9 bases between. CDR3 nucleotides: TGTGCCAGCAGTTTTTTCCAGGGTAGCAATCAGCCCCAGCATTTT. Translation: CASSFFQGSNQPQHF. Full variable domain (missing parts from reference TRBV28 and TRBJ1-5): DVKVTQSSRYLVKRTGEKVFLECVQDMDHENMFWYRQDPGLGLRLIYFSYDVKMKEKGDIPEGYSVSREKKERFSLILESASTNQTSMYLCASSFFQGSNQPQHFGDGTRLSIL.

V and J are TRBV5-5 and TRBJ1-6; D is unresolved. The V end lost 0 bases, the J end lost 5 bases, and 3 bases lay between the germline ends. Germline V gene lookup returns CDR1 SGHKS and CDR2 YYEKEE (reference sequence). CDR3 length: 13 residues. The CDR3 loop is CASSLGDNSPLHF. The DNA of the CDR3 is TGTGCCAGCAGCTTGGGGGATAATTCACCCCTCCACTTT.

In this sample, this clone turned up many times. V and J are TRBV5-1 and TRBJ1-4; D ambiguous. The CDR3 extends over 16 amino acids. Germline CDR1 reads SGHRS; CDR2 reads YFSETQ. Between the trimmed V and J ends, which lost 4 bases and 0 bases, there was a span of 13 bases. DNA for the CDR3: TGCGCCAGCAGCCCGGGAGGGCTTGCAACTAATGAAAAACTGTTTTTT. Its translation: CASSPGGLATNEKLFF.

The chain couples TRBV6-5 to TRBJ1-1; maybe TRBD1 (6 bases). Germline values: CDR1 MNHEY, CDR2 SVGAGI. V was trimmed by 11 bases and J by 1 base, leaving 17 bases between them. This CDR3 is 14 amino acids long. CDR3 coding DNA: TGTGCCCTAAGGGGGGGGACTTGGAACACTGAAGCTTTCTTT. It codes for CALRGGTWNTEAFF.

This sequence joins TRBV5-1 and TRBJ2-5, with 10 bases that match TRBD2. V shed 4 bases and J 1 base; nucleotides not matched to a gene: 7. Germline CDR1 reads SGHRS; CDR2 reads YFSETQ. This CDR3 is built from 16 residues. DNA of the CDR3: TGCGCCAGCAGCGCTACCGGGACTAGCGCCCAAGAGACCCAGTACTTC. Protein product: CASSATGTSAQETQYF.

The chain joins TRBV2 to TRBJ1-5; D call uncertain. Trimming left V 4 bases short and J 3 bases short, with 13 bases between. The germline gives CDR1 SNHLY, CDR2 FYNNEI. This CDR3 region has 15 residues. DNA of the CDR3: TGTGCCAGCAGTGCCTGGACGGGGATCAATCAGCCCCAGCATTTT. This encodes CASSAWTGINQPQHF.

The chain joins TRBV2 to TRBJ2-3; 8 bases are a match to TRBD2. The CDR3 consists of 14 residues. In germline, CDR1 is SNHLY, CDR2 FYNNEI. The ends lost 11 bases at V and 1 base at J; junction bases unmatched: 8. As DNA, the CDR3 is TGTGCCGTAGGGCCGGGGGGGCGCACAGATACGCAGTATTTT. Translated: CAVGPGGRTDTQYF.

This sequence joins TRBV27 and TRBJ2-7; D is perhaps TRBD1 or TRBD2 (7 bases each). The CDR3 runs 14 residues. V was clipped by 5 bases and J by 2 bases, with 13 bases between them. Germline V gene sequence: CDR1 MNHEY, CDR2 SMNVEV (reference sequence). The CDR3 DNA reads TGTGCCAGCAGTCGACAGGGACTAACCTACGAGCAGTACTTC. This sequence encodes CASSRQGLTYEQYF.

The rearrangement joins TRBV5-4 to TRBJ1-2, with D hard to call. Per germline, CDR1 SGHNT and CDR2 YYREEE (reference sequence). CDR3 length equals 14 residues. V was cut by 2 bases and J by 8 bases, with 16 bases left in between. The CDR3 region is CASSLSTGAGGYTF. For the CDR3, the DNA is TGTGCCAGCAGCTTATCTACTGGCGCAGGCGGCTACACCTTC.

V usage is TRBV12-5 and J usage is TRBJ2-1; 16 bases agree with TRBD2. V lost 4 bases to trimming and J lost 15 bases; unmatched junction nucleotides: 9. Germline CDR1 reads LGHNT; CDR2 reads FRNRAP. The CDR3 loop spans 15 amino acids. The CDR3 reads CASGSPGTSGGAPFF. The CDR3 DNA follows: TGTGCTAGTGGTTCCCCCGGGACTAGCGGGGGGGCGCCGTTCTTC.

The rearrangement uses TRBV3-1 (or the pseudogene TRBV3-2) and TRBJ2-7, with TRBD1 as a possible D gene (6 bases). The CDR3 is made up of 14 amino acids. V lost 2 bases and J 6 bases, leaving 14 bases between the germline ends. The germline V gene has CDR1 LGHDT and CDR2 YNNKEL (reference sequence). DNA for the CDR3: TGTGCCAGCAGCCAAAGGACAGATGTTGCCGAGCAGTACTTC. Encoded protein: CASSQRTDVAEQYF.

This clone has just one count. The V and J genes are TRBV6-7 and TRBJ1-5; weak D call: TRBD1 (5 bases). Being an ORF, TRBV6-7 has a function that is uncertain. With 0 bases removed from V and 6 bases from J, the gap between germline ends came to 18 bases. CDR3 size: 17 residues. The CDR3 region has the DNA TGTGCCAGCAGTTACTCGATAGCGGGGGAATGCAGTCAGCCCCAGCATTTT. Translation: CASSYSIAGECSQPQHF.

The CDR3 DNA follows: TGTGCCACCAGTGACAATAGACAGGGTGTCGATGGCAATCAGCCCCAGCATTTT. Its translation is CATSDNRQGVDGNQPQHF. The chain links TRBV24-1 to TRBJ1-5; 7 nucleotides match TRBD1. This CDR3 region has 18 residues. CDR1 is KGHDR and CDR2 is SFDVKD in the germline V gene. Trimming took 4 bases from V and 2 from J; bases not matched to a gene: 13.

CDR3 in amino acids: CATSEPGQGQPQHF. The DNA for the CDR3 is TGTGCCACCAGTGAACCCGGGCAGGGGCAGCCCCAGCATTTT. The V and J genes are TRBV24-1 and TRBJ1-5; weak D call: TRBD1 (6 bases). The germline CDR1 and CDR2 sequences are KGHDR and SFDVKD. This CDR3 comprises 14 residues. Trimming pared 4 bases from V and 7 bases from J, leaving 13 bases between.

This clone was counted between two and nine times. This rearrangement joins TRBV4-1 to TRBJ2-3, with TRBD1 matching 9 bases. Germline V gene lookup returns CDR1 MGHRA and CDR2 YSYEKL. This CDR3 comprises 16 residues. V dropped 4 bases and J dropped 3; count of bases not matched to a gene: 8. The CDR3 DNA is TGCGCCAGCAGCCCACTGACAGGGGGAGTGACAGATACGCAGTATTTT. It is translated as CASSPLTGGVTDTQYF.

The CDR3 loop is CASSEERGAEAFF. DNA of the CDR3: TGCGCCAGCAGTGAGGAGAGAGGCGCTGAAGCTTTCTTT. The chain carries TRBV10-1 and TRBJ1-1, with no clear D. Germline CDR1 is WNHNN and CDR2 is SYGVQD (reference sequence). Between the trimmed V and J ends, which lost 2 bases and 6 bases, there was a span of 10 bases. CDR3 length equals 13 residues.

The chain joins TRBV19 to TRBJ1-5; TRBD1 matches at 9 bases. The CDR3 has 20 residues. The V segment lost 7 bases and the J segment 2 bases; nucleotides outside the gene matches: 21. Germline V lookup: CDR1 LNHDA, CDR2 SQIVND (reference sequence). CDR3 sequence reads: CASTYAGGTGFIEGNQPQHF. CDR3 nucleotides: TGTGCCAGTACTTATGCTGGCGGGACAGGGTTTATTGAGGGCAATCAGCCCCAGCATTTT.

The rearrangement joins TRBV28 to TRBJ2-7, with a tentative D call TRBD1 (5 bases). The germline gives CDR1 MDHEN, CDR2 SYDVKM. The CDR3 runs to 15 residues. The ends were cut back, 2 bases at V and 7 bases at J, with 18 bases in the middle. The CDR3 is CASSLRGAPPREQYF. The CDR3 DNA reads TGTGCCAGCAGTTTAAGGGGCGCTCCCCCTAGGGAGCAGTACTTC.